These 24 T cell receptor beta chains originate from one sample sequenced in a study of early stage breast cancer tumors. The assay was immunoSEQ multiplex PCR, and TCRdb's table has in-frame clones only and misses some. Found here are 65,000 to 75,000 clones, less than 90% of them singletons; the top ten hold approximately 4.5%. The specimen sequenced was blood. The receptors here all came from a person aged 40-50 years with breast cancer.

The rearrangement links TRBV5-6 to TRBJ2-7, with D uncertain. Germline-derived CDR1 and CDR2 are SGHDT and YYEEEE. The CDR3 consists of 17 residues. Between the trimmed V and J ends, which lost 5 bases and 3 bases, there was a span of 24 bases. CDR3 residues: CASSLPTLAAVGYEQYF. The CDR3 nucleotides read TGTGCCAGCAGTTTGCCGACGTTAGCCGCTGTGGGCTACGAGCAGTACTTC.

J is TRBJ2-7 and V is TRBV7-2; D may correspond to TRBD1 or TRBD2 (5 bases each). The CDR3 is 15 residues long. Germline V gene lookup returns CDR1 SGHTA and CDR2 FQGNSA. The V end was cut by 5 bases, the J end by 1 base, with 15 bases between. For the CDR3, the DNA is TGTGCCAGCAGCCCACTTGGGACGGATTCCTACGAGCAGTACTTC. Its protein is CASSPLGTDSYEQYF.

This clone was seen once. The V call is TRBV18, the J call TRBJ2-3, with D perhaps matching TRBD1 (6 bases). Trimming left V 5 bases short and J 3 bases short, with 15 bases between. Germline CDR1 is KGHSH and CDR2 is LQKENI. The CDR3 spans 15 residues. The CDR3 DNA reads TGTGCCAGCTCATCGTCGGGACAAAAAACAGATACGCAGTATTTT. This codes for CASSSSGQKTDTQYF.

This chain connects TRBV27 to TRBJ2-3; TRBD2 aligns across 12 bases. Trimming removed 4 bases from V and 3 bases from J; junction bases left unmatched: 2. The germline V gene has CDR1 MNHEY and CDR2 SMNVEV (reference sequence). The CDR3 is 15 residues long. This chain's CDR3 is CASSWGTSGTDTQYF. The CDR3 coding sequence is TGTGCCAGCAGTTGGGGGACTAGCGGGACAGATACGCAGTATTTT.

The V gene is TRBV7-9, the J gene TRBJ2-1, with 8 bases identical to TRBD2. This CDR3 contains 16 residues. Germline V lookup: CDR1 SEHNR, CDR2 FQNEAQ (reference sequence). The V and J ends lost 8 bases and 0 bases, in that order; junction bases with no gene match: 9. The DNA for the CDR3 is TGTGCCAGCTCCGGGGGGGCGCGGAGCTCCTACAATGAGCAGTTCTTC. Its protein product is CASSGGARSSYNEQFF.

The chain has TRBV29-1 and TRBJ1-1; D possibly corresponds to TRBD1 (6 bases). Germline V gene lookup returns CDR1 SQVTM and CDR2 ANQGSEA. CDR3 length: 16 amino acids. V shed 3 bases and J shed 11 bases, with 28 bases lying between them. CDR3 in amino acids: CSVELKGIRGTSQAFF. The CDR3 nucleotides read TGCAGCGTTGAGCTAAAGGGAATACGTGGGACATCACAGGCTTTCTTT.

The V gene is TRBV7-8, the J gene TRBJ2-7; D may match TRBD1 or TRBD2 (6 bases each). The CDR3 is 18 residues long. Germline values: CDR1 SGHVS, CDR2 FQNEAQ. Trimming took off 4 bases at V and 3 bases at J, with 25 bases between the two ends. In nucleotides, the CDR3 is TGTGCCAGCAGCTCCCAACGAACAGGGAAGGAGGGCTTCTACGAGCAGTACTTC. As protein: CASSSQRTGKEGFYEQYF.

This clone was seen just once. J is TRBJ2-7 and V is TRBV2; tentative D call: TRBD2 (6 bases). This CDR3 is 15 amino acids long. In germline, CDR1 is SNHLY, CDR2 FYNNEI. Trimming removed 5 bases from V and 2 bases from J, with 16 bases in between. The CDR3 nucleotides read TGTGCCAGCAGTCAGCTAGCGAGAGGTACCTACGAGCAGTACTTC. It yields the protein CASSQLARGTYEQYF.

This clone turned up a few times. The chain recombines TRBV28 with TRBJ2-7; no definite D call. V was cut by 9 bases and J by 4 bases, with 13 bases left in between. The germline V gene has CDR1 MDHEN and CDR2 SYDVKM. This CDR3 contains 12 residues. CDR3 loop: CASRDARYEQYF. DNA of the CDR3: TGTGCCAGTCGAGATGCGCGATACGAGCAGTACTTC.

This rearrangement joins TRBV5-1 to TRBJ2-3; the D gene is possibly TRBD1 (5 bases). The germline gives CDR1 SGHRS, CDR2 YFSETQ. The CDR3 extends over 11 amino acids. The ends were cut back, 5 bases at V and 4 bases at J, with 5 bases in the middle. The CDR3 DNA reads TGCGCCAGCAGAGGGGCAGATACGCAGTATTTT. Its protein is CASRGADTQYF. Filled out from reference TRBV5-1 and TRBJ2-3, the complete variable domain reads KAGVTQTPRYLIKTRGQQVTLSCSPISGHRSVSWYQQTPGQGLQFLFEYFSETQRNKGNFPGRFSGRQFSNSRSEMNVSTLELGDSALYLCASRGADTQYFGPGTRLTVL.

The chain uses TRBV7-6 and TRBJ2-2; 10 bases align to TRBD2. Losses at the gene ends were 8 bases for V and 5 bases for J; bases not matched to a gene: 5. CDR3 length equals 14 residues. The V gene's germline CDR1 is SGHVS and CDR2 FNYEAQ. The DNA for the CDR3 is TGTGCCAGCCGTAAAGCGGGAGGGACCGGGGAGCTGTTTTTT. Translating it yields CASRKAGGTGELFF. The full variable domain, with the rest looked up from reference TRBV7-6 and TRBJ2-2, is GAGVSQSPRYKVTKRGQDVALRCDPISGHVSLYWYRQALGQGPEFLTYFNYEAQQDKSGLPNDRFSAERPEGSISTLTIQRTEQRDSAMYRCASRKAGGTGELFFGEGSRLTVL.

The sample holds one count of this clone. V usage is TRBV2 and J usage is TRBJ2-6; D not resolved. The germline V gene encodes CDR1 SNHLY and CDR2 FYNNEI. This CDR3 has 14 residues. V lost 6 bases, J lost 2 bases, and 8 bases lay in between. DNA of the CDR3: TGTGCCAGCAGCGATCTTACTGGGGCCAACGTCCTGACTTTC. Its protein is CASSDLTGANVLTF.

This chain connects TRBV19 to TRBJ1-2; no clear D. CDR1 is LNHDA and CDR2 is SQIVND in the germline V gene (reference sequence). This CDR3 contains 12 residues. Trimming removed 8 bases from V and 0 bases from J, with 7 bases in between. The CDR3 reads CASGRTNYGYTF. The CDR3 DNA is TGTGCCAGTGGACGGACTAACTATGGCTACACCTTC.

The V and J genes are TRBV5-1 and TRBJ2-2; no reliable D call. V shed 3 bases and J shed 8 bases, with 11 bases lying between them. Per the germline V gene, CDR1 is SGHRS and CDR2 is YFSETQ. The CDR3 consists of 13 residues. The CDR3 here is CASSSQGSGELFF. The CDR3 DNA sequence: TGCGCCAGCAGCTCACAAGGTTCGGGGGAGCTGTTTTTT.

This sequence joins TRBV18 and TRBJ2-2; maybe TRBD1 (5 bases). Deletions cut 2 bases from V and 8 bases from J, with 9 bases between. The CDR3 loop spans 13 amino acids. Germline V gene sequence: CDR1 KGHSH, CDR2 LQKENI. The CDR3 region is CASSPARVGELFF. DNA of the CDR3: TGTGCCAGCTCACCAGCCAGGGTTGGGGAGCTGTTTTTT.

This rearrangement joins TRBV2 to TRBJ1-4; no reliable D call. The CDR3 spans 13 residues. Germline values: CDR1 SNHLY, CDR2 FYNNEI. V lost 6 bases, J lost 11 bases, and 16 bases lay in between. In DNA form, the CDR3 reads TGTGCCAGCAGGCCCCAAGGGAGTTGGAAACTGTTTTTT. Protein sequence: CASRPQGSWKLFF.

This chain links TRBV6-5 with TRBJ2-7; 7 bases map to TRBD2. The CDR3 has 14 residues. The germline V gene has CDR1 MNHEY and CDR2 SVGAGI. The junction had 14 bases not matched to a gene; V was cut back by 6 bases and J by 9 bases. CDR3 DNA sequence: TGTGCCAGCAGCAACCCGGGGGGTTCGGAATGGCAGTACTTC. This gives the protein CASSNPGGSEWQYF.

CDR3 loop: CASSPPGLALSGNTIYF. The CDR3 DNA sequence: TGTGCCAGCAGCCCTCCGGGACTGGCCCTATCTGGAAACACCATATATTTT. This chain links TRBV7-9 with TRBJ1-3; D is perhaps TRBD1 (5 bases). V was trimmed by 5 bases and J by 1 base, leaving 18 bases between them. The CDR3 is 17 residues long. CDR1 is SEHNR and CDR2 is FQNEAQ in the germline V gene (reference sequence).

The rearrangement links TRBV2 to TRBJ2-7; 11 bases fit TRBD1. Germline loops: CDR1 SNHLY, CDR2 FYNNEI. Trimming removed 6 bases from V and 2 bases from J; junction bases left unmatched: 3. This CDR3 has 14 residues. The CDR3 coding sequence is TGTGCCAGCAGCTGGACAGGGGGCCCCTACGAGCAGTACTTC. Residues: CASSWTGGPYEQYF.

CDR3 in amino acids: CASSLDGLGDLRTDTQYF. The CDR3 bases are TGCGCCAGCAGCTTGGATGGTTTAGGGGATTTACGCACAGATACGCAGTATTTT. The gene calls are TRBV5-1 and TRBJ2-3, with D perhaps TRBD1 (5 bases). The CDR3 sequence is 18 residues long. Trimming cost V 0 bases and J 1 base, with 18 bases left between them. Germline CDR1 SGHRS, CDR2 YFSETQ.

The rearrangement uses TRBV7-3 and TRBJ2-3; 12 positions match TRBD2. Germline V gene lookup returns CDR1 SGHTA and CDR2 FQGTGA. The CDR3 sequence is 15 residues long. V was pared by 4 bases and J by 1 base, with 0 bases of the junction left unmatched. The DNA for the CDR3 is TGTGCCAGCAGCTGGACTAGCGGGGGCACAGATACGCAGTATTTT. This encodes CASSWTSGGTDTQYF.

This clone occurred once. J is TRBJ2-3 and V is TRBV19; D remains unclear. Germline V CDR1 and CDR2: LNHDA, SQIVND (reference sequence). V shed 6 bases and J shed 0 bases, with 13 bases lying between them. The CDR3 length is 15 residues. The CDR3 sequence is CASRRRGESTDTQYF. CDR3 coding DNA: TGTGCCAGTAGAAGACGAGGAGAAAGCACAGATACGCAGTATTTT.

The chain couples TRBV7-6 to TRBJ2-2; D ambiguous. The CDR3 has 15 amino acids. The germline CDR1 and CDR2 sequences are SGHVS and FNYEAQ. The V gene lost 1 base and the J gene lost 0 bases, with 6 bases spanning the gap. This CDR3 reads CASSLGQANTGELFF. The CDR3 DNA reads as TGTGCCAGCAGCTTAGGTCAGGCGAACACCGGGGAGCTGTTTTTT.

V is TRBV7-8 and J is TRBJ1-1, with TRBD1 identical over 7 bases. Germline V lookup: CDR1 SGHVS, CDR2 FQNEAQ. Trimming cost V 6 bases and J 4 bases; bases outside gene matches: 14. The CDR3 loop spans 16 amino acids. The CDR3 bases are TGTGCCAGCAGATTGGGCCGGCAGGGGGTAGGCACTGAAGCTTTCTTT. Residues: CASRLGRQGVGTEAFF. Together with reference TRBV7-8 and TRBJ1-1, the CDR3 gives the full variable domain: GAGVSQSPRYKVAKRGQDVALRCDPISGHVSLFWYQQALGQGPEFLTYFQNEAQLDKSGLPSDRFFAERPEGSVSTLKIQRTQQEDSAVYLCASRLGRQGVGTEAFFGQGTRLTVV.